This paragraph reports one T cell receptor (beta chain). The sample belongs to a study of blood T cell repertoires in COVID-19. Authors' processing steps: Researchers report that nucleated cell counts were estimated from reference gene primer amplification. Using immunoSEQ multiplex PCR, the repertoire was profiled, and TCRdb retains in-frame clones only, with some absent. D and trimming were read from the DNA, whereas the V and J calls and clone size are those reported in that table. The sample lists about 250,000 clones; 88% were seen once. This TCR derives from a woman aged 45-65 years who had recovered from COVID-19. Sequences were obtained from PBMCs or T cells enriched from blood (not recorded which).

Here the CDR3 DNA reads TGTGCCAGTAGTATAGGGCAGAAAAACACTGAAGCTTTCTTT. Protein: CASSIGQKNTEAFF. V gene TRBV19 combines with J gene TRBJ1-1; D is unresolved. The V gene's germline CDR1 is LNHDA and CDR2 SQIVND (reference sequence). Trimming took 1 base from V and 2 from J, leaving 8 bases between them. The length of the CDR3 is 14 residues. The variable domain in full, completed from reference TRBV19 and TRBJ1-1, reads DGGITQSPKYLFRKEGQNVTLSCEQNLNHDAMYWYRQDPGQGLRLIYYSQIVNDFQKGDIAEGYSVSREKKESFPLTVTSAQKNPTAFYLCASSIGQKNTEAFFGQGTRLTVV.